Following are 2 T cell receptor beta chains from one sample sequenced in a study of neoadjuvant anti-PD-1 for oral cavity cancer. Clones were sequenced by immunoSEQ multiplex PCR, and TCRdb holds only the in-frame ones, with some missing. The sample yields roughly 67,000 clones, about four fifths seen once. Sequencing used PBMCs, obtained before nivolumab (anti-PD-1) treatment. All receptors come from a person aged 35-79 years with oral cavity squamous cell carcinoma.

This clone has a single count. The V gene is TRBV19, the J gene TRBJ2-7; no firm D call. The length of the CDR3 is 14 residues. Germline values: CDR1 LNHDA, CDR2 SQIVND (reference sequence). V lost 2 bases to trimming and J lost 2 bases, with 10 bases between them. The CDR3 sequence: CASSIFGRAYEQYF. The CDR3 coding sequence is TGTGCCAGTAGTATATTCGGCCGGGCCTACGAGCAGTACTTC.

This chain connects TRBV4-1 to TRBJ2-1; D might be TRBD1 (5 bases). V was shortened by 4 bases and J by 0 bases, with 16 bases between the two germline ends. CDR3 length: 17 residues. Germline values: CDR1 MGHRA, CDR2 YSYEKL. The CDR3 spells CASSRHQGQSSYNEQFF. In DNA form, the CDR3 reads TGCGCCAGCAGCCGCCACCAGGGTCAGAGCTCCTACAATGAGCAGTTCTTC.